Listed below are T cell receptor beta chains from one sample, sequenced in a study of T cell repertoires in cytomegalovirus infection. TCRdb used MiXCR to reprocess the reads, holding one entry per CDR3 protein. The sample yields 50,000 or so distinct CDR3 sequences, roughly a fifth seen once. Antigen specificity for these receptors is unknown. Here the sequenced sample was CD8+ T cells from cultured PBMCs, taken from culture after CMV antigen stimulation. These receptors all stem from a human donor in good health (CMV status not recorded). Some clones in this sample may be carry-over from other donors' samples. Each CDR3 is given with its conserved first and last residue. Fields, in order: CDR3 protein, D gene, J gene, V gene. The D gene is left open where the match is weak.

cdr3_aa: CASRQDRAANYGYTF
d_call: NA
j_call: TRBJ1-2
v_call: TRBV4-1

cdr3_aa: CASSLLANPYTDTQYF
d_call: TRBD2
j_call: TRBJ2-3
v_call: TRBV7-2

cdr3_aa: CSAATGLSYNSPLHF
d_call: TRBD1
j_call: TRBJ1-6
v_call: TRBV20-1

cdr3_aa: CASSLVDETQYF
d_call: NA
j_call: TRBJ2-5
v_call: TRBV7-2

cdr3_aa: CASSQSRQANYYEQYF
d_call: NA
j_call: TRBJ2-7
v_call: TRBV4-3

cdr3_aa: CASSPDLDFYGYTF
d_call: NA
j_call: TRBJ1-2
v_call: TRBV7-9

cdr3_aa: CASSLGGQANYGYTF
d_call: TRBD1
j_call: TRBJ1-2
v_call: TRBV7-9

cdr3_aa: CASSLRPDPTDNEQFF
d_call: NA
j_call: TRBJ2-1
v_call: TRBV7-8

cdr3_aa: CASSLLRRPFGGELFF
d_call: NA
j_call: TRBJ2-2
v_call: TRBV28

cdr3_aa: CSASLSGSEETQYF
d_call: TRBD2
j_call: TRBJ2-5
v_call: TRBV20-1

cdr3_aa: CASSLRQGSYEQYF
d_call: TRBD1
j_call: TRBJ2-7
v_call: TRBV11-3

cdr3_aa: CSVVTGTGTYEQYF
d_call: TRBD1
j_call: TRBJ2-7
v_call: TRBV29-1

cdr3_aa: CASSLVGQGAGLNSPLHF
d_call: TRBD1
j_call: TRBJ1-6
v_call: TRBV7-3

cdr3_aa: CASSYDGGLTDTQYF
d_call: NA
j_call: TRBJ2-3
v_call: TRBV6-2/TRBV6-3

cdr3_aa: CASSGSRSSYEQYF
d_call: NA
j_call: TRBJ2-7
v_call: TRBV5-4

cdr3_aa: CSLGPDSSYEQYF
d_call: NA
j_call: TRBJ2-7
v_call: TRBV20-1

cdr3_aa: CASSHPTEGSGANVLTF
d_call: NA
j_call: TRBJ2-6
v_call: TRBV11-2

cdr3_aa: CSVEVEGSYEQYF
d_call: NA
j_call: TRBJ2-7
v_call: TRBV29-1

cdr3_aa: CASSIFQGPSYEQYF
d_call: NA
j_call: TRBJ2-7
v_call: TRBV19

cdr3_aa: CASSLEGPHYEQYF
d_call: NA
j_call: TRBJ2-7
v_call: TRBV27

cdr3_aa: CASSLLNRAGEQYF
d_call: NA
j_call: TRBJ2-7
v_call: TRBV11-1

cdr3_aa: CASSTFSGGDFNADTQYF
d_call: TRBD2
j_call: TRBJ2-3
v_call: TRBV19

cdr3_aa: CASSPTDRDKNIQYF
d_call: TRBD1
j_call: TRBJ2-4
v_call: TRBV28

cdr3_aa: CASSDTVPGELFF
d_call: NA
j_call: TRBJ2-2
v_call: TRBV10-1

cdr3_aa: CASSRGTGELFF
d_call: NA
j_call: TRBJ2-2
v_call: TRBV12-3/TRBV12-4

cdr3_aa: CASSISGRFNQPQHF
d_call: NA
j_call: TRBJ1-5
v_call: TRBV19

cdr3_aa: CASSLPSGRKMGYGYTF
d_call: NA
j_call: TRBJ1-2
v_call: TRBV12-3/TRBV12-4

cdr3_aa: CATSDLSSGPEGDTQYF
d_call: TRBD2
j_call: TRBJ2-3
v_call: TRBV24-1

cdr3_aa: CASSLALGTSGGTREQFF
d_call: TRBD2
j_call: TRBJ2-1
v_call: TRBV7-2

cdr3_aa: CASSERWTGDTDTQYF
d_call: TRBD1
j_call: TRBJ2-3
v_call: TRBV2

cdr3_aa: CASSSGGEKVPYEQYF
d_call: NA
j_call: TRBJ2-7
v_call: TRBV11-2

cdr3_aa: CASSQRTSGDDEQFF
d_call: TRBD2
j_call: TRBJ2-1
v_call: TRBV7-7

cdr3_aa: CASILELAANEQFF
d_call: TRBD2
j_call: TRBJ2-1
v_call: TRBV7-9

cdr3_aa: CSAREVAGPGEQFF
d_call: NA
j_call: TRBJ2-1
v_call: TRBV20-1

cdr3_aa: CASKASGTSGSGYEQYF
d_call: TRBD2
j_call: TRBJ2-7
v_call: TRBV6-1

cdr3_aa: CASSLSAGVLDTQYF
d_call: TRBD2
j_call: TRBJ2-3
v_call: TRBV7-2

cdr3_aa: CASSFSSGASSYEQYF
d_call: NA
j_call: TRBJ2-7
v_call: TRBV7-9

cdr3_aa: CASSLEGAAQETQYF
d_call: TRBD1
j_call: TRBJ2-5
v_call: TRBV12-3/TRBV12-4

cdr3_aa: CASSRRDKNEKLFF
d_call: NA
j_call: TRBJ1-4
v_call: TRBV19

cdr3_aa: CSAKTGAEYNQPQHF
d_call: TRBD1
j_call: TRBJ1-5
v_call: TRBV20-1

cdr3_aa: CASSVESGINTGELFF
d_call: NA
j_call: TRBJ2-2
v_call: TRBV9

cdr3_aa: CATKEGNNEQFF
d_call: NA
j_call: TRBJ2-1
v_call: TRBV6-2/TRBV6-3

cdr3_aa: CASSLGDRPYEQYF
d_call: NA
j_call: TRBJ2-7
v_call: TRBV4-1

cdr3_aa: CASRISGANVLTF
d_call: NA
j_call: TRBJ2-6
v_call: TRBV12-3/TRBV12-4

cdr3_aa: CASSLKAGQETQCF
d_call: NA
j_call: TRBJ2-5
v_call: TRBV7-4

cdr3_aa: CSASPGGGTDTQYF
d_call: TRBD2
j_call: TRBJ2-3
v_call: TRBV20-1

cdr3_aa: CVWSALAKDTQYF
d_call: NA
j_call: TRBJ2-3
v_call: TRBV30

cdr3_aa: CASSERAVSNEKLFF
d_call: NA
j_call: TRBJ1-4
v_call: TRBV25-1

cdr3_aa: CAISPFRQGKNTEAFF
d_call: TRBD1
j_call: TRBJ1-1
v_call: TRBV10-3

cdr3_aa: CASSVFRGNIKNIQYF
d_call: NA
j_call: TRBJ2-4
v_call: TRBV7-6